The clone carrying this TCR beta chain was seen only once. As processed by the authors: Nucleated cell counts were estimated from reference gene primer amplification. Profiling relied on immunoSEQ multiplex PCR, and the TCRdb table lists in-frame clones only, not all of them. Clonal size and the V and J genes are those of that table, whereas D and trimming came from the DNA. The sample records hundreds of thousands of clones, about 88% being singletons. Donors were grouped by their self-reported clinical history. The germline V and J ends were trimmed by 3 bases and 1 base, with 7 bases remaining between them. The CDR3 runs 14 residues. Germline CDR1 is SGDLS and CDR2 is YYNGEE. The sample comes from a study of blood T cell repertoires in COVID-19.

The sample comprised PBMCs or T cells enriched from blood (not recorded which). J is TRBJ1-4 and V is TRBV9; D remains unclear. The sequence was obtained from a woman in her forties who had recovered from COVID-19. This CDR3 reads CASSALGTNEKLFF. The CDR3 DNA follows: TGTGCCAGCAGCGCCCTAGGAACTAATGAAAAACTGTTTTTT. Looking up the rest from reference TRBV9 and TRBJ1-4 gives the full variable domain: DSGVTQTPKHLITATGQRVTLRCSPRSGDLSVYWYQQSLDQGLQFLIQYYNGEERAKGNILERFSAQQFPDLHSELNLSSLELGDSALYFCASSALGTNEKLFFGSGTQLSVL.